This TCR beta chain was identified during a study of long-term antiretroviral therapy in people with HIV. Survey-level immunoSEQ v3.0 assays were run. Assay used: immunoSEQ multiplex PCR; TCRdb lists only in-frame clones, some missing. Of roughly 20,000 clones in the sample, about 89% are singletons; the top ten hold about 10%. As regards this clone: Its antigen remains unknown.

The CDR3 totals 15 residues. The germline V gene has CDR1 MNHEY and CDR2 SVGAGI. With 6 bases clipped from V and 2 bases from J, the junction kept 5 bases outside the gene matches. The study, taken as a whole, reports: Repertoire composition at all time points was dominated by clones that had expanded before ART. ART-treated samples gained diversity yet remained below transplant donor controls.

Every one of the participants with HIV received treatment in the United States. Sequences were derived from unsorted PBMCs, sampled 0.5 years after starting antiretroviral therapy. The chain carries TRBV6-5 and TRBJ2-1; 9 bases fit TRBD2. The receptor comes from a man in his forties or fifties with HIV. This chain's CDR3 is CASRPTSGPYNEQFF. The CDR3 DNA reads as TGTGCCAGCAGGCCTACTAGCGGGCCCTACAATGAGCAGTTCTTC.